What follows describes a single T cell receptor (beta chain). The CDR3 sequence is 14 residues long. V lost 7 bases to trimming and J lost 3 bases, with 18 bases between them. In germline, CDR1 is SQVTM, CDR2 ANQGSEA. This sample is part of a study of T cell repertoires in cytomegalovirus infection. Study information: CMV infection plus the matching HLA type was flagged by public TCR beta signatures.

Each CDR3 protein gets one entry after TCRdb re-called the reads with MiXCR. The sample comprises approximately 190,000 distinct CDR3 sequences, 28% of which are singletons, and just over 30% rests with the top ten. V gene TRBV29-1 combines with J gene TRBJ1-2; D is ambiguous. The origin of this receptor is a human donor in good health (CMV status not recorded). Some clones in this sample may be carry-over from other donors' samples. The sample taken for sequencing was PBMCs. CDR3 DNA: TGCAGCGCCGGTTCCGGGCAGCAGTACTATGGCTACACCTTC. Protein sequence: CSAGSGQQYYGYTF.